One and the same sample provided the 14 T cell receptor beta chains below, sequenced in a study of graft-versus-host responses after intestinal transplantation (dated by TCRdb to about 2021). What these receptors recognize is not known. The time point label for this specimen denotes: cells obtained before transplantation from donor or recipient. Preparation of the library involved the immunoSEQ multiplex PCR assay. The table comes from immuneACCESS by way of TCRdb, which keeps in-frame sequences with V and J called. Part of the clones is missing from these tables; in studies checked, under half for an unresolved V gene and the rest for unknown reasons. For this sample the table gives around 87,000 clones, of which 85% to 95% were detected only once. Together, the top ten hold roughly 0.36% of the sample. Sequenced material: unstimulated CD8+ T cells sorted from spleen or lymph node cells, taken before transplant. These receptors came from a human donor who was the organ donor for an intestinal transplant.

The chain has TRBV29-1 and TRBJ2-3; 8 bases match TRBD2. CDR1 SQVTM and CDR2 ANQGSEA come from the germline V gene. This CDR3 spans 15 amino acids. V shed 7 bases, J shed 2 bases, and the junction held 11 bases outside the gene matches. This chain's CDR3 is CSGTRGGSYTDTQYF. The CDR3 DNA is TGCAGCGGAACCCGCGGGGGGAGCTACACAGATACGCAGTATTTT.

The chain couples TRBV19 to TRBJ1-1; D is undetermined. Trimming shortened V by 3 bases and J by 2 bases, and 7 bases separated the two germline ends. Germline V gene sequence: CDR1 LNHDA, CDR2 SQIVND (reference sequence). The CDR3 is 13 amino acids. The CDR3 spells CASSISKNTEAFF. CDR3 sequence (DNA): TGTGCCAGTAGTATCAGTAAAAACACTGAAGCTTTCTTT.

This rearrangement joins TRBV19 to TRBJ2-5, with 9 positions matching TRBD2. The end of the DNA fits TRBJ2-7 better, so the J call may be wrong. Germline V lookup: CDR1 LNHDA, CDR2 SQIVND (reference sequence). There are 12 residues in the CDR3. The CDR3 DNA follows: TGTGCCAGTAGTAGCGGGGGGGTCGAGCAGTACTTC. Protein: CASSSGGVEQYF.

The CDR3 reads CASSFPRSGTGAYEQYF. As DNA, the CDR3 is TGTGCCAGCAGCTTCCCGCGATCCGGGACAGGGGCGTACGAGCAGTACTTC. V and J are TRBV7-2 and TRBJ2-7, with 10 bases matching TRBD1. V was pared by 3 bases and J by 4 bases, with 12 bases of the junction left unmatched. CDR3 length: 17 amino acids. CDR1 is SGHTA, CDR2 FQGNSA, per germline.

The chain is built from TRBV9 and TRBJ1-2; D might be TRBD1 (5 bases). Germline lookup yields CDR1 SGDLS and CDR2 YYNGEE. The CDR3 runs 15 residues. Trimming cost V 0 bases and J 2 bases, with 11 bases left between them. The CDR3, as DNA: TGTGCCAGCAGCGTAGTGGAGGGACCGAACTATGGCTACACCTTC. Its protein product is CASSVVEGPNYGYTF.

The genes are TRBV19 and TRBJ2-1, with 7 bases fitting TRBD1. Per the germline V gene, CDR1 is LNHDA and CDR2 is SQIVND (reference sequence). V was pared by 7 bases and J by 9 bases, with 3 bases of the junction left unmatched. CDR3 size: 11 residues. The CDR3 DNA is TGTGCCAGTATAGGGGGCGTTGAGCAGTTCTTC. It yields the protein CASIGGVEQFF. The full variable domain, completed using reference TRBV19 and TRBJ2-1, is DGGITQSPKYLFRKEGQNVTLSCEQNLNHDAMYWYRQDPGQGLRLIYYSQIVNDFQKGDIAEGYSVSREKKESFPLTVTSAQKNPTAFYLCASIGGVEQFFGPGTRLTVL.

The chain couples TRBV4-1 to TRBJ2-7; D might be TRBD2 (6 bases). This CDR3 is 14 amino acids long. Germline V gene lookup returns CDR1 MGHRA and CDR2 YSYEKL. V lost 1 base, J lost 5 bases, and 12 bases lay in between. CDR3 DNA: TGCGCCAGCAGCCAAGGACTAGGGGTCGACGAGCAGTACTTC. Translation gives CASSQGLGVDEQYF.

This chain links TRBV2 with TRBJ2-7; weak D call: TRBD2 (5 bases). CDR1 is SNHLY, CDR2 FYNNEI, per germline. V dropped 6 bases and J dropped 6 bases, with 6 bases sitting between them. The CDR3 extends over 10 amino acids. CDR3 nucleotide sequence: TGTGCCAGCAGCGGGGTCGAGCAGTACTTC. It translates to CASSGVEQYF.

The rearrangement links TRBV20-1 to TRBJ2-3; a possible D gene is TRBD2 (5 bases). Germline CDR1 DFQATT, CDR2 SNEGSKA (reference sequence). The CDR3 runs 11 residues. Trimming took off 5 bases at V and 7 bases at J, with 10 bases between the two ends. The CDR3 region has the DNA TGCAGTGCTTCTAGCCTGTATACGCAGTATTTT. It translates to CSASSLYTQYF.

The gene calls are TRBV11-2 and TRBJ1-2; no reliable D call. V was pared by 1 base and J by 8 bases, with 11 bases between. Germline V CDR1 and CDR2: SGHAT, FQNNGV. This CDR3 comprises 13 residues. This CDR3 is CASSLVVGSGYTF. In DNA form, the CDR3 reads TGTGCCAGCAGCTTAGTCGTGGGCTCGGGCTACACCTTC.

The gene calls are TRBV9 and TRBJ1-1; D unclear. Per the germline V gene, CDR1 is SGDLS and CDR2 is YYNGEE. There are 17 residues in the CDR3. V was pared by 4 bases and J by 4 bases, with 23 bases between. The CDR3 region has the DNA TGTGCCAGCAGCCCCACAAGCGGCGGAGCGTCGGGCACTGAAGCTTTCTTT. It translates to CASSPTSGGASGTEAFF.

The J gene is TRBJ1-5, the V gene TRBV18; possible D gene TRBD1, 5 bases. The CDR3 sequence is 14 residues long. Trimming took off 3 bases at V and 4 bases at J, with 10 bases between the two ends. Germline-derived CDR1 and CDR2 are KGHSH and LQKENI. CDR3 residues: CASSPGGLNQPQHF. The DNA for the CDR3 is TGTGCCAGCTCACCGGGGGGATTGAATCAGCCCCAGCATTTT.

The V gene is TRBV5-1, the J gene TRBJ2-3; a weak D match, TRBD2 (6 bases). V was clipped by 2 bases and J by 0 bases, with 10 bases between them. The CDR3 totals 15 residues. In germline, CDR1 is SGHRS, CDR2 YFSETQ. The CDR3 is CASSLSGPSTDTQYF. CDR3 DNA: TGCGCCAGCAGCTTAAGCGGGCCCAGCACAGATACGCAGTATTTT.

The chain joins TRBV4-1 to TRBJ2-7; TRBD2 aligns across 7 bases. V lost 4 bases, J lost 3 bases, and 9 bases stayed unmatched. Per germline, CDR1 MGHRA and CDR2 YSYEKL. This CDR3 has 15 amino acids. The CDR3 here is CASSRFGLGIYEQYF. The CDR3 DNA sequence: TGCGCCAGCAGCCGGTTCGGACTAGGAATCTACGAGCAGTACTTC.